This is a list of T cell receptor beta chains from one sample in a study of cytomegalovirus exposure and HLA in healthy donors. The data were produced by immunoSEQ multiplex PCR, yet TCRdb's version contains in-frame clones alone and is incomplete. The sample holds about 170,000 clones, almost 75% seen once. Sequencing was done on a sample of PBMCs. These receptors were collected from a young woman in good health and CMV-seropositive. The CDR3 runs from the conserved cysteine through the conserved F or W. The D gene is left open where the match is weak. Only some rows state a clone size, as once, few, many or a class for expanded clones.

abundance: -
d_gene: -
v_gene: TRBV6-1
j_gene: TRBJ1-1
CDR3aa: CASSHHPTTNTEAFF
CDR3nt: TGTGCCAGCAGTCACCATCCAACTACGAACACTGAAGCTTTCTTT

abundance: few
d_gene: TRBD2
v_gene: TRBV27
j_gene: TRBJ2-7
CDR3aa: CASSTGLAGGLSYEQYF
CDR3nt: TGTGCCAGCAGTACAGGACTAGCGGGGGGCCTGTCCTACGAGCAGTACTTC

abundance: -
d_gene: -
v_gene: TRBV27
j_gene: TRBJ2-1
CDR3aa: CASSLWAGAHNEQFF
CDR3nt: TGTGCCAGCAGTTTATGGGCAGGGGCCCACAATGAGCAGTTCTTC

abundance: few
d_gene: -
v_gene: TRBV4-2
j_gene: TRBJ2-1
CDR3aa: CASSQAGNNEQFF
CDR3nt: TGTGCCAGCAGCCAAGCGGGGAACAATGAGCAGTTCTTC

abundance: -
d_gene: TRBD1
v_gene: TRBV4-2
j_gene: TRBJ1-3
CDR3aa: CASSQDHVTGTNTIYF
CDR3nt: TGTGCCAGCAGCCAAGATCATGTGACAGGGACAAACACCATATATTTT

abundance: -
d_gene: -
v_gene: TRBV6-1
j_gene: TRBJ1-4
CDR3aa: CASGRLEKLFF
CDR3nt: TGTGCCAGCGGCAGACTTGAAAAACTGTTTTTT

abundance: -
d_gene: TRBD1
v_gene: TRBV28
j_gene: TRBJ1-1
CDR3aa: CASTPGQGITEAFF
CDR3nt: TGTGCCAGCACCCCTGGACAGGGCATCACTGAAGCTTTCTTT

abundance: -
d_gene: -
v_gene: TRBV27
j_gene: TRBJ2-1
CDR3aa: CASSLIGTPIEQFF
CDR3nt: TGTGCCAGCAGTTTAATCGGGACTCCAATTGAGCAGTTCTTC

abundance: once
d_gene: TRBD2
v_gene: TRBV5-1
j_gene: TRBJ2-1
CDR3aa: CASSLEWASGGEQFF
CDR3nt: TGCGCCAGCAGCTTGGAGTGGGCTAGCGGCGGTGAGCAGTTCTTC

abundance: -
d_gene: -
v_gene: TRBV4-3
j_gene: TRBJ2-3
CDR3aa: CASSQDKLGATDTQYF
CDR3nt: TGCGCCAGCAGCCAAGACAAGCTGGGGGCCACAGATACGCAGTATTTT

abundance: -
d_gene: -
v_gene: TRBV2
j_gene: TRBJ1-5
CDR3aa: CASSVQGGQPQHF
CDR3nt: TGTGCCAGCAGTGTCCAGGGAGGGCAGCCCCAGCATTTT

abundance: -
d_gene: TRBD1
v_gene: TRBV7-9
j_gene: TRBJ2-7
CDR3aa: CASSPTYRGTYEQYF
CDR3nt: TGTGCCAGCAGCCCGACGTACAGGGGAACCTACGAGCAGTACTTC

abundance: few
d_gene: TRBD2
v_gene: TRBV4-3
j_gene: TRBJ2-4
CDR3aa: CASSQDLVRLAGGPGNIQYF
CDR3nt: TGCGCCAGCAGCCAAGATCTCGTGCGGCTAGCGGGGGGGCCGGGTAACATTCAGTACTTC

abundance: few
d_gene: -
v_gene: TRBV4-3
j_gene: TRBJ1-6
CDR3aa: CASSQDFSAAQRNSPLHF
CDR3nt: TGCGCCAGCAGCCAAGATTTCTCGGCGGCCCAGAGGAATTCACCCCTCCACTTT

abundance: -
d_gene: TRBD1
v_gene: TRBV6-5
j_gene: TRBJ2-2
CDR3aa: CASSYNRGVGELFF
CDR3nt: TGTGCCAGCAGTTACAACAGGGGTGTGGGGGAGCTGTTTTTT

abundance: once
d_gene: TRBD2
v_gene: TRBV7-2
j_gene: TRBJ2-3
CDR3aa: CASSLEPSGGAGDTQYF
CDR3nt: TGTGCCAGCAGCTTAGAGCCTAGCGGGGGGGCGGGGGATACGCAGTATTTT

abundance: -
d_gene: TRBD1
v_gene: TRBV9
j_gene: TRBJ1-2
CDR3aa: CASSGQGASYGYTF
CDR3nt: TGTGCCAGCAGCGGACAGGGAGCTAGCTATGGCTACACCTTC

abundance: -
d_gene: TRBD1
v_gene: TRBV12-5
j_gene: TRBJ2-7
CDR3aa: CASAPGQGDSYEQYF
CDR3nt: TGTGCTAGTGCCCCGGGACAGGGGGATAGCTACGAGCAGTACTTC

abundance: -
d_gene: -
v_gene: TRBV7-3
j_gene: TRBJ2-5
CDR3aa: CASSPTSRGRETQYF
CDR3nt: TGTGCCAGCAGCCCTACTAGTCGAGGAAGAGAGACCCAGTACTTC

abundance: -
d_gene: -
v_gene: TRBV21-1
j_gene: TRBJ2-4
CDR3aa: CASSKSFRDTTLRNIQYF
CDR3nt: TGTGCCAGCAGCAAATCTTTCCGGGACACAACCCTTAGAAACATTCAGTACTTC

abundance: -
d_gene: TRBD1
v_gene: TRBV5-4
j_gene: TRBJ1-2
CDR3aa: CASTQHGDREHGYTF
CDR3nt: TGTGCCAGCACCCAACACGGGGACAGGGAACATGGCTACACCTTC

abundance: few
d_gene: TRBD2
v_gene: TRBV4-2
j_gene: TRBJ2-3
CDR3aa: CASSQEVAGADTQYF
CDR3nt: TGTGCCAGCAGCCAAGAAGTAGCGGGGGCAGATACGCAGTATTTT

abundance: -
d_gene: -
v_gene: TRBV13
j_gene: TRBJ2-3
CDR3aa: CASSSGGRSTDTQYF
CDR3nt: TGTGCCAGCAGCTCCGGGGGGCGCAGCACAGATACGCAGTATTTT

abundance: -
d_gene: TRBD1
v_gene: TRBV7-8
j_gene: TRBJ1-1
CDR3aa: CASSLRGQGSTEAFF
CDR3nt: TGTGCCAGCAGCTTACGAGGACAGGGCAGCACTGAAGCTTTCTTT

abundance: -
d_gene: TRBD2
v_gene: TRBV19
j_gene: TRBJ2-7
CDR3aa: CASGLAGGTSPYEQYF
CDR3nt: TGTGCCAGTGGACTAGCGGGGGGGACTTCTCCCTACGAGCAGTACTTC

abundance: -
d_gene: -
v_gene: TRBV4-3
j_gene: TRBJ1-1
CDR3aa: CASSQQNEAFF
CDR3nt: TGCGCCAGCAGCCAACAGAATGAAGCTTTCTTT

abundance: few
d_gene: -
v_gene: TRBV29-1
j_gene: TRBJ2-3
CDR3aa: CSVYRDGTDTQYF
CDR3nt: TGCAGCGTGTACAGGGACGGCACAGATACGCAGTATTTT

abundance: -
d_gene: TRBD1
v_gene: TRBV6-6
j_gene: TRBJ1-1
CDR3aa: CASSYSGTVNTEAFF
CDR3nt: TGTGCCAGCAGTTACTCGGGGACAGTGAACACTGAAGCTTTCTTT